Shown below are 4 T cell receptor beta chains from a single sample sequenced in a study of vaccination effects on CD4 cells after COVID-19. No cognate antigen is known for these TCRs. ViraFEST expansion of antigen-specific CD4+ T cells with viral peptide pools preceded sequencing. Researchers isolated CD4+ T cells once approximately ten days of culture had elapsed. The vaccine given was either BNT162b2 or mRNA-1273, in two doses. Measured with immunoSEQ multiplex PCR; TCRdb has only the in-frame clones, and not every one. The sample consists of 22,000 or so clones, more than 70% of them appearing once. The specimen comprised CD4+ T cells from PBMCs cultured with HCoV-229E spike peptides, sampled after COVID-19 vaccination. The receptors were sampled from a human donor who received a COVID-19 vaccine.

The chain couples TRBV5-4 to TRBJ1-3; possibly TRBD1 for D (5 bases). Trimming removed 4 bases from V and 4 bases from J, with 15 bases in between. Germline-derived CDR1 and CDR2 are SGHNT and YYREEE (reference sequence). The CDR3 has 15 amino acids. The CDR3 DNA sequence: TGTGCCAGCAGCCGGGGGGGGGATGACGGAAACACCATATATTTT. Residues: CASSRGGDDGNTIYF.

This chain connects TRBV3-1 (or the pseudogene TRBV3-2) to TRBJ1-1; no reliable D call. The CDR3 has 14 amino acids. The V end was cut by 2 bases, the J end by 0 bases, with 7 bases between. The germline CDR1 and CDR2 sequences are LGHDT and YNNKEL (reference sequence). CDR3 bases: TGTGCCAGCAGCCAATACGACATGAACACTGAAGCTTTCTTT. The encoded protein is CASSQYDMNTEAFF.

This rearrangement joins TRBV11-2 to TRBJ2-3; 8 bases agree with TRBD1. Unmatched junction bases numbered 0, after V lost 2 bases and J lost 2 bases. Germline lookup yields CDR1 SGHAT and CDR2 FQNNGV. The CDR3 is 14 residues long. This CDR3 is CASSLQGATDTQYF. Written as DNA, the CDR3 is TGTGCCAGCAGCTTACAGGGGGCCACAGATACGCAGTATTTT.

V usage is TRBV9 and J usage is TRBJ2-1; D is uncertain. Germline V CDR1 and CDR2: SGDLS, YYNGEE. Trimming shortened V by 0 bases and J by 0 bases, and 10 bases separated the two germline ends. The CDR3 has 16 amino acids. The CDR3 sequence is CASSVAGWGSYNEQFF. The CDR3 coding sequence is TGTGCCAGCAGCGTAGCCGGGTGGGGCTCCTACAATGAGCAGTTCTTC.